This T cell receptor beta chain originates from a study of T cells expressing NK-cell markers. Whole-study context: Sequencing of TCR beta repertoires drew on sorted CD3+CD56+NKG2C+, CD3+CD56+NKG2C- and CD3+CD56-NKG2C+ T cells. Serological testing identified seven of the eight sequenced donors as HCMV-seropositive and one as seronegative.

TCRdb re-called the 5' RACE reads and catalogs CDR3 proteins one per entry, DNA excluded. The sample has about 440,000 distinct CDR3 sequences; the top ten hold 7.3%. This CDR3 spans 14 amino acids. CDR1 is MNHEY and CDR2 is SVGEGT in the germline V gene. The sample taken for sequencing was blood T cells: a sorted CD56 or NKG2C T cell subset, CD4+ or CD8+ T cells, or bulk PBMC T cells (not recorded which). The chain has TRBV6-2 or TRBV6-3 and TRBJ2-6; absent DNA, TCRdb's TRBD1 call cannot be checked. This TCR derives from a woman between 18 and 75 years old in good health. Here the CDR3 reads CASGDRTGANVLTF.